The present entry profiles one T cell receptor beta chain with its context. Its specificity is not known. Stated treatment: approximately 9-day PBMC culture with coronavirus spike peptide pools or control peptides (ViraFEST assay). This sample is drawn from a study of vaccination and CD4 T cells after COVID-19. As for the study in general: About ten convalescent cases were mild and one was severe, and all had been SARS-CoV-2 positive by nasal swab PCR. There were two doses of either BNT162b2 or mRNA-1273 vaccine given to participants. Study conclusions and caveats: Only after vaccination were a median around 83% of convalescents' reactive clones seen.

Sequenced with the Oncomine TCR Beta short-read assay was DNA taken from cultured CD4+ T cells. One entry per CDR3 protein, called by TCRdb with MiXCR from the PCR reads. The sample includes more than 15,000 distinct CDR3 sequences, roughly 76% seen only once; the top ten take approximately 17%. The material sequenced was CD4+ T cells from blood, cultured in vitro. This TCR was recovered from a human donor who had recovered from COVID-19.

The CDR3 DNA is TGTGCCAGCAGTCCCGACAGTACGAACACTGAAGCTTTCTTT. Amino acids: CASSPDSTNTEAFF. V usage is TRBV6-1 and J usage is TRBJ1-1, with TRBD1 as a possible D gene (5 bases). This CDR3 contains 14 residues. V was shortened by 5 bases and J by 1 base, with 11 bases between the two germline ends. CDR1 is MNHNS, CDR2 SASEGT, per germline.